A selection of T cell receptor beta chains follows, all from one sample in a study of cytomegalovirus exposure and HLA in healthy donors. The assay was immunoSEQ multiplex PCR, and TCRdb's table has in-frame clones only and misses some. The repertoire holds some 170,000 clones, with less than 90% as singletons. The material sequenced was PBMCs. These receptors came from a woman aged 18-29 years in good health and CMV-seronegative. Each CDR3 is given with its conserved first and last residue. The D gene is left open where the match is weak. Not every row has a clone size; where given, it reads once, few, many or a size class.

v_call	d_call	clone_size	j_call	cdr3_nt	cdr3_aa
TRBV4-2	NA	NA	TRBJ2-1	TGTGCCAGCAGCCAAGATTACGGGGCGGGGTTATACAATGAGCAGTTCTTC	CASSQDYGAGLYNEQFF
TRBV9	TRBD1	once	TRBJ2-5	TGTGCCAGCAGCGTGGGGACAGGGGAGACCCAGTACTTC	CASSVGTGETQYF
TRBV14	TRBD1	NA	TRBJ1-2	TGTGCCAGCAGCCAAACAGGGGGTGTAACCTATGGCTACACCTTC	CASSQTGGVTYGYTF
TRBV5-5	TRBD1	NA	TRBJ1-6	TGTGCCAGCAGCTTGAACAGGGGTTCTAATTCACCCCTCCACTTT	CASSLNRGSNSPLHF
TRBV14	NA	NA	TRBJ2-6	TGTGCCAGCAGCCAAGAAGGGGACTCTGGGGCCAACGTCCTGACTTTC	CASSQEGDSGANVLTF
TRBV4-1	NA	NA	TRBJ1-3	TGCGCCAGCAGCCTCCTGACATCGAGCTCTGGAAACACCATATATTTT	CASSLLTSSSGNTIYF
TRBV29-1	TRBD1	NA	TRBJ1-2	TGCAGCGTTCCCCAATGGATCCCGACAGGGGCAAATAACTATGGCTACACCTTC	CSVPQWIPTGANNYGYTF
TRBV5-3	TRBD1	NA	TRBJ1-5	TGTGCCAGAAGCTTCCGGGACAGGGGGTTGACTTACTCTTTTAGCAATCAGCCCCAGCATTTT	CARSFRDRGLTYSFSNQPQHF
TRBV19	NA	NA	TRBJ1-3	TGTGCCAGTACACGACAGCTAATCTCTGGAAACACCATATATTTT	CASTRQLISGNTIYF
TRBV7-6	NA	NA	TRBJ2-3	TGTGCCAGCAGTGAAACGACTTTTACAGATACGCAGTATTTT	CASSETTFTDTQYF
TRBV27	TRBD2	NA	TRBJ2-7	TGTGCCAGCAGTTTAAGAGTGAGCGGGATATTCGACGAGCAGTACTTC	CASSLRVSGIFDEQYF
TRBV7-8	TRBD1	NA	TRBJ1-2	TGTGCCAGCAGCATACTGACAGGGGGCTCAGATGGCTACACCTTC	CASSILTGGSDGYTF
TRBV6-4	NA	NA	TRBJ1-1	TGTGCCAGCAGGAACTCTAACACTGAAGCTTTCTTT	CASRNSNTEAFF
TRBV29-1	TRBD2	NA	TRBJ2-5	TGCAGCGTCCCTCCTAGCGGGAGTGGGACCCAGTACTTC	CSVPPSGSGTQYF
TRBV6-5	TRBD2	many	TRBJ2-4	TGTGCCAGCAAGGGCGGGAGTGGGGGTAACATTCAGTACTTC	CASKGGSGGNIQYF
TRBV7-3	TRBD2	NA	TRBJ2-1	TGTGCCAGCAGCTTATCCGCTAGCGGGGGGGCTTACAGGCAGTTCTTC	CASSLSASGGAYRQFF